This is a list of T cell receptor beta chains from one sample in a study of cytomegalovirus exposure and HLA in healthy donors. Assay: immunoSEQ multiplex PCR; the TCRdb copy retains only in-frame clones and omits some. Its clone listing holds fewer than 150,000 clones. The sample was PBMCs. Receptors were obtained from a woman aged 60 to 75 in good health and CMV-seronegative. The CDR3 runs from the conserved cysteine through the conserved F or W.

v_gene,len,CDR3aa
TRBV7-2,15,CASSRGQRGLDTQYF
TRBV7-9,14,CASKTSGAGNEQFF
TRBV10-1,15,CASSGRGRGAYEQYF
TRBV5-1,13,CASSAGSSYEQYF
TRBV9,14,CASSGGPASGEQFF
TRBV5-1,13,CASSTQGGNEQFF
TRBV30,15,CAWTLGQGAQETQYF
TRBV27,13,CASSPYRGREQYF
TRBV18,15,CASSRTREANYGYTF
TRBV5-1,16,CASSSGTSGRGDIQYF
TRBV7-2,18,CASSRGTSGRRVGYEQYF
TRBV2,13,CASSGIDTGELFF
TRBV29-1,13,CSVDGGSYTEAFF
TRBV5-4,16,CASSLVATSGANVLTF
TRBV2,14,CASTSEGQGYEQYF
TRBV6-1,12,CASGTRGLGQHF
TRBV5-4,16,CASSSRTSGIQNEQFF
TRBV6-1,13,CASRGTGSHEQFF
TRBV28,15,CASSPLRGSSYEQYF
TRBV15,14,CATSTDRGPGELFF
TRBV19,15,CASSIGRDRIYEQYF
TRBV4-1,15,CASSQASRASSEQYF
TRBV5-1,16,CASTLNAGSSTDTQYF
TRBV7-9,14,CASSSSGRSYEQYF
TRBV6-1,20,CASSERPMWSSGITNEKLFF
TRBV7-2,15,CASSSLAGGPDTQYF
TRBV14,11,CASSQDGEAFF
TRBV7-9,14,CASSPTVSGNTIYF
TRBV9,13,CASSGTGAGELFF
TRBV7-3,16,CASSDYPGLAGSTQYF
TRBV27,16,CASSLGPDRFYNEQFF
TRBV6-5,11,CASSYRTEQYF
TRBV6-5,13,CASTRQGYTEAFF
TRBV5-1,14,CASSLAGRDYEQYF
TRBV5-5,15,CASRREQGVGNEQYF
TRBV2,13,CARQGIPNYGYTF
TRBV7-9,15,CASSLRDRGIHEQYF
TRBV6-5,14,CASSEAQGLQPQHF
TRBV6-5,16,CASSYLPGQGDYEQYF
TRBV15,14,CATSRDRTNTEAFF
TRBV28,14,CASREGQGNTEAFF
TRBV5-1,14,CASSPGERTGELFF
TRBV28,14,CASSVAGVRRAQYF
TRBV6-5,14,CASRESGNFHEQYF
TRBV18,14,CASSPDSPPGEQFF
TRBV9,15,CASSVNQGSGNTIYF
TRBV11-2,15,CASSLAAGSNEKLFF
TRBV19,13,CASRGPVTGELFF
TRBV5-4,15,CASSLVSGRRGKQYF
TRBV7-2,15,CASSFLGPSSYEQYF
TRBV30,16,CAWSPGQVISGNTIYF
TRBV4-2,17,CASSQEVASGLTDTQYF